The present TCR beta chain was sequenced within a study of cytomegalovirus exposure and HLA in healthy donors. Overall study results and limits: It was confirmed in vitro that a few of the CMV-associated chains were specific for CMV antigens. Some public TCRs appeared in many individuals, while most sequences were rare. HLA allele associations emerged for about 16,000 TCR beta sequences in a later analysis, at 0.05 false discovery rate.

About this clone: Antigen unknown.

The trim removed 2 bases at V and 8 bases at J, leaving 6 bases unmatched. The CDR3 extends over 15 amino acids. The germline gives CDR1 SGHDT, CDR2 YYEEEE. The PCR employed 60 Vbeta primers together with 13 Jbeta primers. As handled by the study authors: The count from a later analysis was 79 million or so unique TCR beta chains, around 11 million of them shared. TCRdb's copy holds only in-frame clones and misses some; the assay was immunoSEQ multiplex PCR. V, J and clone size are taken as reported in that table, and D and trimming were inferred from the DNA itself. The table lists about 180,000 clones, less than 80% of them singletons, with under 0.9% in the top ten.

The sequenced sample was PBMCs. This clonotype was sampled from a woman in her forties in good health and CMV-seronegative. The rearrangement links TRBV5-6 to TRBJ2-7, with 14 nucleotides matching TRBD2. In DNA, the CDR3 is TGTGCCAGCAGCTTTAGGACTAGCGGGAGGAGGAAGCAGTACTTC. As protein: CASSFRTSGRRKQYF.